Here is one T cell receptor beta chain with its context. The length of the CDR3 is 11 residues. The germline V gene encodes CDR1 SGHRS and CDR2 YFSETQ. The junction had 3 bases not matched to a gene; V was cut back by 2 bases and J by 11 bases. This specimen comes from a study of T-cell reconstitution after alpha-beta-depleted transplantation in children. The TCRbeta library incorporated unique molecular identifiers. TCRdb fed the PCR reads into MiXCR, producing one record per CDR3 protein. The sample comprises about 500,000 distinct CDR3 sequences, about 31% of which are singletons, and 2% to 3% rests with the top ten.

The receptor was derived from a human donor who donated a stem cell graft to a child with aplastic anemia. This chain connects TRBV5-1 to TRBJ1-2; 7 bases line up with TRBD1. The sample consisted of PBMCs from the stem cell graft donor, taken from the stem cell graft. Here the CDR3 DNA reads TGCGCCAGCAGCTTAGACAGGGTTTACACCTTC. Translated, it gives CASSLDRVYTF.